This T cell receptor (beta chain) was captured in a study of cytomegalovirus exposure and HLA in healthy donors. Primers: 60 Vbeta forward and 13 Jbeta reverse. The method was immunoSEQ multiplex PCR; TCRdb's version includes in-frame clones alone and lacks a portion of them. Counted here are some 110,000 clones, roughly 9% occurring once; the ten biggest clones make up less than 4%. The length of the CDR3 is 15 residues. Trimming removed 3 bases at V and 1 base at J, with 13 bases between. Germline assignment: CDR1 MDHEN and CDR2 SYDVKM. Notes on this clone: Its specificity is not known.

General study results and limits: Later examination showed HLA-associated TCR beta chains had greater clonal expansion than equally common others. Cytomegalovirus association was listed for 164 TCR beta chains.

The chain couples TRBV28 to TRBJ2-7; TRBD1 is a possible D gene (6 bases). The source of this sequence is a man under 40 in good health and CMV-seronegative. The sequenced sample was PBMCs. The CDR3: CASSFATGSSYEQYF. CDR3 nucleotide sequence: TGTGCCAGCAGTTTTGCGACAGGTTCGTCCTACGAGCAGTACTTC. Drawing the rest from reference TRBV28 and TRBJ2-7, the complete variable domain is DVKVTQSSRYLVKRTGEKVFLECVQDMDHENMFWYRQDPGLGLRLIYFSYDVKMKEKGDIPEGYSVSREKKERFSLILESASTNQTSMYLCASSFATGSSYEQYFGPGTRLTVT.